This T cell receptor beta chain was recovered during a study of shared clonotypes between healthy human individuals. Overall study results and limits: Unshared clonotypes carried lower generation probabilities than those common to all four donors. Naive subsets generally had larger estimated richness than memory subsets. Investigators expected sequencing depth to affect clonotype sharing among donors.

The naive CD8 population came from CD45RO-negative cells selected for CCR7, without terminally differentiated effector memory CD45RA+ cells. Germline-derived CDR1 and CDR2 are MDHEN and SYDVKM. This CDR3 has 15 amino acids. V shed 3 bases and J 5 bases; nucleotides not matched to a gene: 7. Every subset's genomic DNA went evenly onto several immunoSEQ plates. The table came from immunoSEQ multiplex PCR; TCRdb's copy has only in-frame clones and leaves some out. The sample lists about 2,100,000 clones; about 92% were seen once. Comment on this clone: Its specificity is not known.

This sequence joins TRBV28 and TRBJ2-1; 7 positions match TRBD2. Sequencing was done on a sample of naive CD8+ T cells from PBMCs. This TCR was recovered from a man aged 18 to 30 in good health. Some clones in this sample may be carry-over from other donors' samples. The CDR3 region is CASSFRAGENNEQFF. CDR3 coding DNA: TGTGCCAGCAGTTTCAGGGCGGGAGAAAACAATGAGCAGTTCTTC.